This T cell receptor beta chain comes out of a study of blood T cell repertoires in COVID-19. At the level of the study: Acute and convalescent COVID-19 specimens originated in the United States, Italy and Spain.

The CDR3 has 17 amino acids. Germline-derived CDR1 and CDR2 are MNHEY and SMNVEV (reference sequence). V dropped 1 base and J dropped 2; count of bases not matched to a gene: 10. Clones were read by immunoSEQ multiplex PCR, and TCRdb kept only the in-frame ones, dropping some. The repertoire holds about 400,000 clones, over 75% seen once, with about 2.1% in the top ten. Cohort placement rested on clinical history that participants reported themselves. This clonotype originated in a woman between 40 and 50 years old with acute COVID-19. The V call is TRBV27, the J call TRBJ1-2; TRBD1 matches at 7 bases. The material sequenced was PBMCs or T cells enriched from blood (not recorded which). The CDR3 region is CASSLFFTGQMNYGYTF. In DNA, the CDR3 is TGTGCCAGCAGTTTATTCTTCACGGGACAGATGAACTATGGCTACACCTTC.